A single sample is the source of the 19 T cell receptor beta chains below, sequenced in a study of response to subunit inactivated influenza vaccine. TCRdb itself ran the RT-PCR reads through MiXCR, one entry per CDR3 protein. The table shows 450,000 to 600,000 distinct CDR3 sequences, with 6.5% to 8% occurring only once. This specimen consisted of PBMCs from blood, obtained less than 30 months after vaccination. The source of these receptors is a man aged 50-75 years who received an inactivated influenza vaccine.

This clonotype was seen a few times. J is TRBJ2-5 and V is TRBV3-1; 11 bases are a match to TRBD2. The CDR3 spans 15 residues. Losses at the gene ends were 4 bases for V and 1 base for J; bases not matched to a gene: 2. CDR1 and CDR2 (germline): LGHDT, YNNKEL (reference sequence). CDR3 protein: CASSLAGGPQETQYF. In DNA, the CDR3 is TGTGCCAGCAGCCTAGCGGGAGGGCCCCAAGAGACCCAGTACTTC.

This clonotype was detected many times. The DNA for the CDR3 is TGTGCCAGCAGCTTAGTTGGTGGGACTAGTCTTCCCGAGCAGTACTTC. Its translation is CASSLVGGTSLPEQYF. This chain links TRBV7-2 with TRBJ2-7; 8 nucleotides agree with TRBD2. With 1 base clipped from V and 6 bases from J, the junction kept 11 bases outside the gene matches. Germline V gene data show CDR1 as SGHTA and CDR2 as FQGNSA. This CDR3 region has 16 residues.

This clonotype was counted at least ten times. The genes are TRBV12-3 or TRBV12-4 and TRBJ2-1, with unresolved D. This CDR3 is 14 amino acids long. V gave up 7 bases and J gave up 9 bases, with 19 bases separating them. The DNA of the CDR3 is TGTGCCAGCAAATCCCAAGGCCACTATAGTGAGCAGTTCTTC. Translation: CASKSQGHYSEQFF.

This chain uses TRBV20-1 with TRBJ2-5, with D uncertain. V gave up 4 bases and J gave up 4 bases, with 10 bases separating them. Germline V lookup: CDR1 DFQATT, CDR2 SNEGSKA (reference sequence). This CDR3 region has 12 residues. The CDR3 is CSAKFQPETQYF. DNA for the CDR3: TGCAGTGCTAAGTTCCAGCCAGAGACCCAGTACTTC.

This clonotype was counted between two and nine times. The chain couples TRBV20-1 to TRBJ2-7, with 10 positions matching TRBD2. Germline values: CDR1 DFQATT, CDR2 SNEGSKA (reference sequence). The CDR3 spans 15 residues. Trimming at V came to 6 bases and at J to 1 base, leaving 9 bases not matched to a gene. CDR3: CSAISLAGSSYEQYF. The CDR3 DNA reads TGCAGTGCCATTTCACTAGCGGGAAGTTCCTACGAGCAGTACTTC.

This sequence joins TRBV11-2 and TRBJ2-2, with 7 bases that match TRBD1. CDR1 is SGHAT, CDR2 FQNNGV, per germline. Unmatched junction bases numbered 13, after V lost 5 bases and J lost 4 bases. The CDR3 runs to 17 residues. The CDR3 here is CASSQEGNRGVTGELFF. CDR3 DNA: TGTGCCAGCAGCCAAGAGGGGAACAGGGGAGTCACCGGGGAGCTGTTTTTT.

Only a few counts were recorded for this clonotype. The chain links TRBV5-1 to TRBJ1-2; D is perhaps TRBD1 (6 bases). Germline CDR1 reads SGHRS; CDR2 reads YFSETQ. The ends were cut back, 2 bases at V and 4 bases at J, with 12 bases in the middle. CDR3 length equals 14 residues. DNA of the CDR3: TGCGCCAGCAGCTTCACTCCGGACAGCTATGGCTACACCTTC. Protein: CASSFTPDSYGYTF.

This clonotype was seen a few times. The chain couples TRBV12-3 or TRBV12-4 to TRBJ1-5; a possible D gene is TRBD1 (5 bases). V was pared by 5 bases and J by 7 bases, with 12 bases between. The CDR3 length is 13 residues. CDR3 DNA sequence: TGTGCCAGCAGTCACGGGGACGGGCAGCCCCAGCATTTT. As protein: CASSHGDGQPQHF.

At least ten counts were recorded for this clonotype. This chain's CDR3 is CASSLGGSSSYEQYF. In DNA, the CDR3 is TGCGCCAGCAGCTTGGGAGGGTCCTCATCCTACGAGCAGTACTTC. The chain employs TRBV5-1 and TRBJ2-7; possible D gene TRBD2, 5 bases. The germline CDR1 and CDR2 sequences are SGHRS and YFSETQ. V lost 0 bases, J lost 1 base, and 11 bases lay in between. The CDR3 covers 15 residues.

With respect to this clonotype: This could be a read error, since a much larger clone is one nucleotide away. V gene TRBV5-5 combines with J gene TRBJ2-3; 9 bases are shared with TRBD2. The CDR3 runs to 15 residues. Trimming removed 0 bases from V and 2 bases from J; junction bases left unmatched: 1. Germline-derived CDR1 and CDR2 are SGHKS and YYEKEE (reference sequence). CDR3 nucleotide sequence: TGTGCCAGCAGCTTGGGACTAGCGGCCACAGATACGCAGTATTTT. It translates to CASSLGLAATDTQYF.

This clonotype was counted between two and nine times. The J gene is TRBJ1-4, the V gene TRBV5-1, with 10 bases matching TRBD1. V was clipped by 4 bases and J by 5 bases; unmatched bases: 11. The germline CDR1 and CDR2 sequences are SGHRS and YFSETQ. This CDR3 contains 17 residues. The CDR3 nucleotides read TGCGCCAGCAGCGGACGGCCTCCGGGACAGGGGAATGAAAAACTGTTTTTT. This codes for CASSGRPPGQGNEKLFF. The full variable domain, rest sourced from reference TRBV5-1 and TRBJ1-4, is KAGVTQTPRYLIKTRGQQVTLSCSPISGHRSVSWYQQTPGQGLQFLFEYFSETQRNKGNFPGRFSGRQFSNSRSEMNVSTLELGDSALYLCASSGRPPGQGNEKLFFGSGTQLSVL.

V gene TRBV5-1 combines with J gene TRBJ1-4; D gene uncertain. Germline CDR1 and CDR2: SGHRS and YFSETQ. The CDR3 is 13 amino acids. Trimming pared 4 bases from V and 11 bases from J, leaving 15 bases between. This CDR3 reads CASSPGEAHKLFF. Here the CDR3 DNA reads TGCGCCAGCAGCCCCGGGGAAGCTCACAAACTGTTTTTT. The complete variable domain, with remaining parts taken from reference TRBV5-1 and TRBJ1-4, reads KAGVTQTPRYLIKTRGQQVTLSCSPISGHRSVSWYQQTPGQGLQFLFEYFSETQRNKGNFPGRFSGRQFSNSRSEMNVSTLELGDSALYLCASSPGEAHKLFFGSGTQLSVL.

The V call is TRBV4-1, the J call TRBJ2-7; tentatively, D is TRBD1 (5 bases). Germline lookup yields CDR1 MGHRA and CDR2 YSYEKL. The CDR3 runs to 15 residues. Trimming shortened V by 1 base and J by 5 bases, and 15 bases separated the two germline ends. For the CDR3, the DNA is TGCGCCAGCAGCCAAGTTCAAGGGGCGCGGAACGAGCAGTACTTC. Residues: CASSQVQGARNEQYF.

The rearrangement joins TRBV4-2 to TRBJ2-3; D might be TRBD1 (5 bases). Germline V lookup: CDR1 LGHNA, CDR2 YNFKEQ. This CDR3 has 16 residues. Trimming took 1 base from V and 4 from J, leaving 15 bases between them. CDR3 sequence (DNA): TGTGCCAGCAGCCAAGCCCTAAGGGGCTGGTCAGATACGCAGTATTTT. It is translated as CASSQALRGWSDTQYF.

This clonotype was seen a few times. The chain carries TRBV28 and TRBJ2-7; possibly TRBD2 for D (6 bases). CDR1 is MDHEN and CDR2 is SYDVKM in the germline V gene. With 1 base removed from V and 4 bases from J, the gap between germline ends came to 20 bases. The CDR3 spans 17 residues. The CDR3 bases are TGTGCCAGCAGTTTATTGTCCTCTACGGGAGTCGGATACGAGCAGTACTTC. This translates into CASSLLSSTGVGYEQYF.

The chain links TRBV4-2 to TRBJ2-5, with D maybe TRBD2 (5 bases). The CDR3 consists of 15 residues. V lost 7 bases and J 2 bases, leaving 17 bases between the germline ends. Germline CDR1 and CDR2: LGHNA and YNFKEQ. CDR3 coding DNA: TGTGCCAGCAACCCCGAAGAGGGCTCACAAGAGACCCAGTACTTC. It encodes CASNPEEGSQETQYF.

The J gene is TRBJ1-6, the V gene TRBV4-3; D perhaps matches TRBD1 (5 bases). V lost 0 bases and J lost 17, with 26 bases in between. The germline V gene encodes CDR1 LGHNA and CDR2 YSLEER. CDR3 size: 17 residues. CDR3 loop: CASSQDVIARGGQKIHF. The CDR3 region has the DNA TGCGCCAGCAGCCAAGATGTTATCGCTAGGGGAGGGCAAAAAATCCACTTT.

The chain employs TRBV10-3 and TRBJ2-1, with 8 bases identical to TRBD2. V lost 6 bases to trimming and J lost 7 bases; unmatched junction nucleotides: 5. The CDR3 runs to 13 residues. Germline CDR1 ENHRY, CDR2 SYGVKD. The CDR3 spells CAISGTSGNEQFF. CDR3 bases: TGTGCCATCAGCGGGACTAGTGGTAATGAGCAGTTCTTC.

V is TRBV28 and J is TRBJ2-1, with 10 bases aligning to TRBD2. The germline V gene encodes CDR1 MDHEN and CDR2 SYDVKM. The ends lost 5 bases at V and 6 bases at J; junction bases unmatched: 4. The CDR3 loop spans 14 amino acids. In DNA form, the CDR3 reads TGTGCCAGCAGTCCAGGGACTAGCGTCAATGAGCAGTTCTTC. Protein: CASSPGTSVNEQFF.